This paragraph reports one TCR beta chain. The CDR3 runs to 12 residues. Germline V gene sequence: CDR1 SGHKS, CDR2 YYEKEE (reference sequence). The V end lost 5 bases, the J end lost 7 bases, and 7 bases lay between the germline ends. This specimen comes from a study of cytomegalovirus exposure and HLA in healthy donors. Assay used: immunoSEQ multiplex PCR; TCRdb lists only in-frame clones, some missing. Found here are fewer than 150,000 clones, around 87% of them singletons; the top ten hold around 10%. Sample: PBMCs. The chain is built from TRBV5-5 and TRBJ1-6; D ambiguous. The TCR was taken from a man in his late teens or twenties in good health and CMV-seropositive. In DNA, the CDR3 is TGTGCCAGCAGTACACAAAATTCACCCCTCCACTTT. Its protein is CASSTQNSPLHF.